Listed below are T cell receptor beta chains from one sample, sequenced in a study of CD8 T cells in ankylosing spondylitis. TCRdb reanalysed the 5' RACE reads using MiXCR and keeps one entry per CDR3 protein. The sample contains around 300,000 distinct CDR3 sequences, under 25% of which appear only once. The specimen was blood, either unsorted or a sorted T cell fraction (not recorded which). The source of these receptors is a female donor with ankylosing spondylitis or in good health (not recorded which). Both conserved end residues are part of each CDR3. The D gene is left open where the match is weak. Size is stated for part of the rows, as once, few or many counts, or as a class when the clone is expanded.

NA | few | 11 | TRBJ2-7 | TRBV12-3/TRBV12-4 | CASTTGHEQYF | TGTGCCAGCACTACAGGGCATGAGCAGTACTTC
TRBD2 | few | 20 | TRBJ2-6 | TRBV12-3/TRBV12-4 | CASSYRTSGRLYSGANVLTF | TGTGCCAGCAGTTATCGGACTAGCGGGAGGTTATACTCTGGGGCCAACGTCCTGACTTTC
NA | NA | 16 | TRBJ1-4 | TRBV30 | CAWSVIRAGEREKLFF | TGTGCCTGGAGTGTAATTCGAGCAGGGGAACGAGAAAAACTGTTTTTT
NA | many | 12 | TRBJ2-4 | TRBV20-1 | CSAMRQKNIQYF | TGCAGTGCTATGCGACAGAAAAACATTCAGTACTTC
NA | few | 14 | TRBJ2-5 | TRBV15 | CATSRSLAKETQYF | TGTGCCACCAGCAGGTCTCTAGCGAAAGAGACCCAGTACTTC
TRBD2 | NA | 15 | TRBJ2-5 | TRBV7-2 | CASSVSGRGRETQYF | TGTGCCAGCAGCGTTAGCGGGAGGGGGAGAGAGACCCAGTACTTC
NA | NA | 17 | TRBJ2-4 | TRBV5-1 | CASSLVAATLAKNIQYF | TGCGCCAGCAGCTTGGTGGCAGCCACTTTAGCCAAAAACATTCAGTACTTC
NA | NA | 13 | TRBJ1-1 | TRBV6-1 | CATAPAGNTEAFF | TGTGCCACCGCCCCCGCGGGGAACACTGAAGCTTTCTTT
NA | NA | 15 | TRBJ1-5 | TRBV7-2 | CASSLGTPFYQPQHF | TGTGCCAGCAGCTTAGGGACACCTTTTTATCAGCCCCAGCATTTT
NA | few | 12 | TRBJ2-7 | TRBV20-1 | CSAGRRDHEQYF | TGCAGTGCAGGGAGGCGGGACCACGAGCAGTACTTC